This T cell receptor (beta chain) was sequenced during a study of OX40 agonist ivuxolimab in advanced cancers. Study results and caveats: Fewer expanded clones were found on average in CD4+ than in CD8+ T cells.

As concerns this clone: What it binds is unknown.

Method: immunoSEQ multiplex PCR; TCRdb's copy keeps in-frame clones and lacks some. The table records tens of thousands of clones, around nine tenths of them present only once. There are 14 residues in the CDR3. The ends lost 1 base at V and 1 base at J; junction bases unmatched: 0. The V gene's germline CDR1 is LNHNV and CDR2 YYDKDF (reference sequence). Sequencing used CD4+ or CD8+ T cells sorted from blood, obtained in a trial of the OX40 agonist ivuxolimab. The chain has TRBV15 and TRBJ1-1, with 7 bases aligning to TRBD1. The origin of this receptor is an adult with an advanced solid tumor such as melanoma, head and neck, liver or kidney cancer. CDR3 sequence (DNA): TGTGCCACCAGCAGAGGGGACAGGAACACTGAAGCTTTCTTT. It specifies CATSRGDRNTEAFF.